The rows below give T cell receptor beta chains drawn from one sample of a study of blood T cell repertoires in COVID-19. Sequencing was performed with immunoSEQ multiplex PCR; in TCRdb, only in-frame clones are kept and a portion is missing. The sample carries 250,000 to 350,000 clones, roughly 87% recorded once. The sequenced sample was peripheral blood. These receptor sequences come from a woman in her forties or fifties who had recovered from COVID-19. The CDR3 runs from the conserved cysteine through the conserved F or W. Each record gives: D gene, clone size, V gene, J gene, CDR3 DNA, CDR3 protein. The D gene is left open where the match is weak. Clone size, where shown, is once, few, many, or a class for clones that have expanded.

D gene: TRBD1; clone size: .; V gene: TRBV9; J gene: TRBJ2-7; CDR3 DNA: TGTGCCAGCAGCGTAGATCCTCGGGACAGACCCTACGAGCAGTACTTC; CDR3 protein: CASSVDPRDRPYEQYF
D gene: TRBD1; clone size: .; V gene: TRBV28; J gene: TRBJ2-3; CDR3 DNA: TGTGCCACCACCAGGCAGGGGGCAGGAGATACGCAGTATTTT; CDR3 protein: CATTRQGAGDTQYF
D gene: TRBD2; clone size: .; V gene: TRBV27; J gene: TRBJ2-1; CDR3 DNA: TGTGCCAGCAGACCTGGACTAGCGGGAAGCGGAGAGCAGTTCTTC; CDR3 protein: CASRPGLAGSGEQFF
D gene: TRBD2; clone size: .; V gene: TRBV27; J gene: TRBJ2-7; CDR3 DNA: TGTGCCAGCAGAGAACGAGCGGGAGGTCCCTCCTACGAGCAGTACTTC; CDR3 protein: CASRERAGGPSYEQYF
D gene: TRBD1; clone size: .; V gene: TRBV4-2; J gene: TRBJ2-7; CDR3 DNA: TGTGCCAGCAGCCGGGACAGGACCTACGAGCAGTACTTC; CDR3 protein: CASSRDRTYEQYF
D gene: .; clone size: .; V gene: TRBV7-9; J gene: TRBJ2-2; CDR3 DNA: TGTGCCAGCAGCTTAGTCATAGCGCAAACCGGGGAGCTGTTTTTT; CDR3 protein: CASSLVIAQTGELFF
D gene: TRBD1; clone size: .; V gene: TRBV19; J gene: TRBJ1-1; CDR3 DNA: TGTGCCGCAACCCCCGGGACAGAGAACACTGAAGCTTTCTTT; CDR3 protein: CAATPGTENTEAFF
D gene: .; clone size: .; V gene: TRBV19; J gene: TRBJ1-5; CDR3 DNA: TGTGCCAGTAGTATTTCGGTTTTCTATAGCAATCAGCCCCAGCATTTT; CDR3 protein: CASSISVFYSNQPQHF
D gene: .; clone size: .; V gene: TRBV12-3/TRBV12-4; J gene: TRBJ1-1; CDR3 DNA: TGTGCCAGCAATTCCCAGGGCACTGAAGCTTTCTTT; CDR3 protein: CASNSQGTEAFF
D gene: TRBD1; clone size: .; V gene: TRBV12-3/TRBV12-4; J gene: TRBJ1-2; CDR3 DNA: TGTGCCAGCAGTTTACGGCAGGGGGATGGCTACACCTTC; CDR3 protein: CASSLRQGDGYTF
D gene: TRBD1; clone size: .; V gene: TRBV29-1; J gene: TRBJ1-2; CDR3 DNA: TGCATCGCGACAGGGGAGGAAGGCTACACCTTC; CDR3 protein: CIATGEEGYTF
D gene: .; clone size: .; V gene: TRBV4-1; J gene: TRBJ1-2; CDR3 DNA: TGCGCCAGCAGCCACCTAGCCGTACAGGGCGAGTTCTATGGCTACACCTTC; CDR3 protein: CASSHLAVQGEFYGYTF
D gene: TRBD2; clone size: .; V gene: TRBV7-8; J gene: TRBJ2-7; CDR3 DNA: TGTGCCAGCAGCGAGGGACTAGCTGCCTACGAGCAGTACTTC; CDR3 protein: CASSEGLAAYEQYF
D gene: .; clone size: .; V gene: TRBV5-5; J gene: TRBJ2-3; CDR3 DNA: TGTGCCAGCAGCCGGGAAAGCACAGATACGCAGTATTTT; CDR3 protein: CASSRESTDTQYF
D gene: .; clone size: .; V gene: TRBV7-8; J gene: TRBJ2-7; CDR3 DNA: TGTGCCAGCAGCCAGGTAGCGTACGAGCAGTACTTC; CDR3 protein: CASSQVAYEQYF
D gene: TRBD1; clone size: .; V gene: TRBV5-8; J gene: TRBJ2-7; CDR3 DNA: TGTGCCAGCAGCCACAGGGGATCAAACGACGAGCAGTACTTC; CDR3 protein: CASSHRGSNDEQYF
D gene: TRBD1; clone size: .; V gene: TRBV7-3; J gene: TRBJ2-7; CDR3 DNA: TGTGCCAGCAGCTTAGGACAGGGCGGCGAGCAGTACTTC; CDR3 protein: CASSLGQGGEQYF
D gene: .; clone size: .; V gene: TRBV6-5; J gene: TRBJ1-2; CDR3 DNA: TGTGCCAGCGGAGGGAGGGATGGCTACACCTTC; CDR3 protein: CASGGRDGYTF
D gene: TRBD1; clone size: .; V gene: TRBV28; J gene: TRBJ1-3; CDR3 DNA: TGTGCCAGCAGTTCCCTACGGGACAGAGGGTACTCTGGAAACACCATATATTTT; CDR3 protein: CASSSLRDRGYSGNTIYF
D gene: TRBD1; clone size: .; V gene: TRBV3-1/TRBV3-2; J gene: TRBJ1-2; CDR3 DNA: TGTGCCAGCAGCCAAGATTTCCCGGGCGACAGGGGTGGCTACACCTTC; CDR3 protein: CASSQDFPGDRGGYTF
D gene: .; clone size: once; V gene: TRBV3-1/TRBV3-2; J gene: TRBJ2-2; CDR3 DNA: TGTGCCAGCAGCCACCTCGCCAGGGCGGCCACCGGGGAGCTGTTTTTT; CDR3 protein: CASSHLARAATGELFF
D gene: TRBD2; clone size: .; V gene: TRBV5-6; J gene: TRBJ2-1; CDR3 DNA: TGTGCCAGCAGCTCGGGACCCCTAGCGGGCTCCCAGTTCTTC; CDR3 protein: CASSSGPLAGSQFF
D gene: .; clone size: .; V gene: TRBV7-9; J gene: TRBJ2-3; CDR3 DNA: TGTGCCAGCAGCTTCTCGGGGTCTAGCACAGATACGCAGTATTTT; CDR3 protein: CASSFSGSSTDTQYF
D gene: .; clone size: few; V gene: TRBV5-1; J gene: TRBJ2-3; CDR3 DNA: TGCGCCAGCAGCTCAGGGTCAGATACGCAGTATTTT; CDR3 protein: CASSSGSDTQYF
D gene: .; clone size: .; V gene: TRBV18; J gene: TRBJ1-3; CDR3 DNA: TGTGCCAGCTCACCAGGGCCTGGAAACACCATATATTTT; CDR3 protein: CASSPGPGNTIYF
D gene: .; clone size: .; V gene: TRBV7-3; J gene: TRBJ2-5; CDR3 DNA: TGCCCAACCGAGTACCAAGAGACCCAGTACTTC; CDR3 protein: CPTEYQETQYF
D gene: .; clone size: .; V gene: TRBV9; J gene: TRBJ1-3; CDR3 DNA: TGTGCCAGCAGCGTAGGCCGCCCCGGGAACACCATATATTTT; CDR3 protein: CASSVGRPGNTIYF
D gene: TRBD1; clone size: .; V gene: TRBV30; J gene: TRBJ1-1; CDR3 DNA: TGTGCCTGGAGTCCAGACAGGGGATCCGCTGAAGCTTTCTTT; CDR3 protein: CAWSPDRGSAEAFF
D gene: .; clone size: .; V gene: TRBV7-2; J gene: TRBJ1-1; CDR3 DNA: TGTGCCAGCAGCCCTCCAAACAGGGAGAACACTGAAGCTTTCTTT; CDR3 protein: CASSPPNRENTEAFF
D gene: TRBD2; clone size: .; V gene: TRBV5-1; J gene: TRBJ2-2; CDR3 DNA: TGCGCCAGCAGCCGACTAGCCCCCACCGGGGAGCTGTTTTTT; CDR3 protein: CASSRLAPTGELFF
D gene: TRBD1; clone size: .; V gene: TRBV5-1; J gene: TRBJ2-5; CDR3 DNA: TGCGCCAGCAGCGAAGGACAGGGAGGTGAGACCCAGTACTTC; CDR3 protein: CASSEGQGGETQYF
D gene: TRBD1; clone size: .; V gene: TRBV29-1; J gene: TRBJ1-1; CDR3 DNA: TGCACCACAGGGGGCGCCAATGAAGCTTTCTTT; CDR3 protein: CTTGGANEAFF
D gene: TRBD1; clone size: .; V gene: TRBV18; J gene: TRBJ2-7; CDR3 DNA: TGTGCCAGCTCACCAGGACAGGCATACTCCTACGAGCAGTACTTC; CDR3 protein: CASSPGQAYSYEQYF
D gene: TRBD2; clone size: .; V gene: TRBV11-3; J gene: TRBJ2-1; CDR3 DNA: TGTGCCAGCAGCTTATTCCTAGCGGGAGTATACAATGAGCAGTTCTTC; CDR3 protein: CASSLFLAGVYNEQFF
D gene: TRBD1; clone size: .; V gene: TRBV27; J gene: TRBJ2-7; CDR3 DNA: TGTGCCAGCAGTCCCGGACAGGGGGCGGGTAGGAACGAGCAGTACTTC; CDR3 protein: CASSPGQGAGRNEQYF
D gene: .; clone size: .; V gene: TRBV19; J gene: TRBJ2-7; CDR3 DNA: TGTGCCAGTAGTATAGATCTCCAGGCGTCCTACGAGCAGTACTTC; CDR3 protein: CASSIDLQASYEQYF
D gene: .; clone size: few; V gene: TRBV7-2; J gene: TRBJ1-1; CDR3 DNA: TGTGCCAGCAGCTTTTCGGTGAACACTGAAGCTTTCTTT; CDR3 protein: CASSFSVNTEAFF
D gene: .; clone size: .; V gene: TRBV2; J gene: TRBJ1-1; CDR3 DNA: TGTGCCAGGACAAAAGAAGCGACAGGCGACACTGAAGCTTTCTTT; CDR3 protein: CARTKEATGDTEAFF
D gene: TRBD1; clone size: .; V gene: TRBV30; J gene: TRBJ1-6; CDR3 DNA: TGTGCCTGGAGCAGGGGGGCGGGGAATTCACCCCTCCACTTT; CDR3 protein: CAWSRGAGNSPLHF
D gene: TRBD2; clone size: .; V gene: TRBV5-4; J gene: TRBJ2-5; CDR3 DNA: TGTGCCAGCAGCTCTGGACTAGCGGAAGAGACCCAGTACTTC; CDR3 protein: CASSSGLAEETQYF
D gene: .; clone size: .; V gene: TRBV24-1; J gene: TRBJ2-5; CDR3 DNA: TGTGCCACCAGTGATTTCGTGGAGACCCAGTACTTC; CDR3 protein: CATSDFVETQYF
D gene: .; clone size: .; V gene: TRBV4-3; J gene: TRBJ1-6; CDR3 DNA: TGCGCCAGCAGCCAAGATAGGGGATATAATTCACCCCTCCACTTT; CDR3 protein: CASSQDRGYNSPLHF